These 25 T cell receptor beta chains were all obtained from the same sample, sequenced in a study of CD8 T cells in ankylosing spondylitis. TCRdb used MiXCR to reprocess the 5' RACE reads, holding one entry per CDR3 protein. Of 130,000 to 150,000 distinct CDR3 sequences in the sample, 6.5% to 8.5% are singletons; the top ten hold roughly 8%. What was sequenced was synovial fluid, either unsorted or a sorted T cell fraction (not recorded which). The receptor source for this set is a male donor with ankylosing spondylitis.

This clonotype was observed a handful of times. This rearrangement joins TRBV7-3 to TRBJ1-1; D remains ambiguous. With 3 bases removed from V and 4 bases from J, the gap between germline ends came to 9 bases. The CDR3 is made up of 13 amino acids. Per the germline V gene, CDR1 is SGHTA and CDR2 is FQGTGA. This CDR3 reads CASSFSVGTEAFF. For the CDR3, the DNA is TGTGCCAGCAGCTTCTCGGTGGGCACTGAAGCTTTCTTT.

This clonotype turned up a few times. The CDR3 DNA sequence: TGTGCCAGCAGCAAGGGGGGACAAAACACCGGGGAGCTGTTTTTT. The encoded protein is CASSKGGQNTGELFF. V and J are TRBV4-2 and TRBJ2-2; possibly TRBD1 or TRBD2 for D (6 bases each). The germline V and J ends were trimmed by 5 bases and 2 bases, with 12 bases remaining between them. The CDR3 totals 15 residues. The V gene's germline CDR1 is LGHNA and CDR2 YNFKEQ.

This clonotype was recorded many times. The chain has TRBV4-3 and TRBJ2-1; the D is unclear. With 0 bases removed from V and 9 bases from J, the gap between germline ends came to 15 bases. CDR1 and CDR2 from the germline V gene are LGHNA and YSLEER. The CDR3 totals 15 residues. The CDR3 loop reads CASSQDSIRVSEQFF. The CDR3, as DNA: TGCGCCAGCAGCCAAGATAGCATCCGGGTCTCTGAGCAGTTCTTC.

V and J are TRBV28 and TRBJ1-1, with D perhaps TRBD1 (6 bases). CDR3 length equals 13 residues. V dropped 2 bases and J dropped 5 bases, with 9 bases sitting between them. Germline CDR1 MDHEN, CDR2 SYDVKM. The CDR3 DNA reads TGTGCCAGCAGTTTACAGGGGCAGACTGAAGCTTTCTTT. This gives the protein CASSLQGQTEAFF.

In this sample, this clonotype turned up a few times. The chain uses TRBV20-1 and TRBJ2-1, with D maybe TRBD1 (7 bases). The germline V gene encodes CDR1 DFQATT and CDR2 SNEGSKA (reference sequence). This CDR3 comprises 16 residues. The ends were cut back, 1 base at V and 4 bases at J, with 17 bases in the middle. As DNA, the CDR3 is TGCAGTGCTAGAGGGCACCCCAGGGGGGCTTACAATGAGCAGTTCTTC. It specifies CSARGHPRGAYNEQFF.

This clonotype was seen more than once but under ten times. The chain joins TRBV6-5 to TRBJ2-5; D not certain. The CDR3 is 13 amino acids. The V end was cut by 2 bases, the J end by 4 bases, with 8 bases between. Germline V CDR1 and CDR2: MNHEY, SVGAGI. The DNA of the CDR3 is TGTGCCAGCAGTTACGGCGTGGGAGAGACCCAGTACTTC. It translates to CASSYGVGETQYF.

In its sample, this clonotype was seen many times. The genes are TRBV20-1 and TRBJ2-5, with 9 bases matching TRBD1. The CDR3 loop spans 14 amino acids. V was clipped by 6 bases and J by 2 bases; unmatched bases: 7. Germline CDR1 DFQATT, CDR2 SNEGSKA (reference sequence). CDR3 sequence: CSAGQGLWQETQYF. For the CDR3, the DNA is TGCAGTGCCGGACAGGGGTTGTGGCAAGAGACCCAGTACTTC.

The V call is TRBV28, the J call TRBJ1-3; D not resolved. The CDR3 runs 14 residues. V shed 5 bases and J shed 0 bases, with 8 bases lying between them. In germline, CDR1 is MDHEN, CDR2 SYDVKM. In DNA, the CDR3 is TGTGCCAGCAGTCAAAGGAACTCTGGAAACACCATATATTTT. This codes for CASSQRNSGNTIYF.

This clonotype occurred many times. The chain employs TRBV28 and TRBJ2-5; no firm D call. The CDR3 loop spans 14 amino acids. Per germline, CDR1 MDHEN and CDR2 SYDVKM. V lost 0 bases and J 5 bases, leaving 10 bases between the germline ends. The CDR3 here is CASSLWPELETQYF. CDR3 DNA sequence: TGTGCCAGCAGTTTATGGCCGGAGTTGGAGACCCAGTACTTC.

This clonotype was found many times. The chain uses TRBV6-1 and TRBJ1-5; perhaps TRBD1 as D (5 bases). The CDR3 totals 15 residues. The V end was cut by 5 bases, the J end by 5 bases, with 16 bases between. The germline CDR1 and CDR2 sequences are MNHNS and SASEGT. The CDR3 DNA reads as TGTGCCAGCAGTACGGGACTTCGGGGCGATCAGCCCCAGCATTTT. This gives the protein CASSTGLRGDQPQHF.

This clonotype showed up many times. This chain uses TRBV20-1 with TRBJ2-7; no clear D gene. Germline V CDR1 and CDR2: DFQATT, SNEGSKA (reference sequence). V shed 1 base and J shed 2 bases, with 6 bases lying between them. This CDR3 is built from 12 residues. The CDR3 DNA reads TGCAGTGCTAGAGTTACTACCTACGAGCAGTACTTC. Translated, it gives CSARVTTYEQYF.

This clonotype appeared many times. The chain employs TRBV3-1 and TRBJ2-7; 8 bases match TRBD1. In germline, CDR1 is LGHDT, CDR2 YNNKEL (reference sequence). With V trimmed by 3 bases and J by 3 bases, 7 bases remained unmatched. The CDR3 runs to 15 residues. CDR3: CASSQTAGGFYEQYF. CDR3 DNA: TGTGCCAGCAGCCAGACGGCAGGGGGCTTCTACGAGCAGTACTTC.

The J gene is TRBJ2-7, the V gene TRBV7-2; TRBD2 matches at 13 bases. Germline trimming cut 8 bases from V and 3 bases from J; bases unmatched to any gene: 7. CDR1 and CDR2 (germline): SGHTA, FQGNSA. The CDR3 has 15 amino acids. The CDR3 region has the DNA TGTGCCAGCCGCTGGGGGACTAGCGGGGACTACGAGCAGTACTTC. Translation: CASRWGTSGDYEQYF.

Ten or more counts support this clonotype. CDR3 protein: CAISESTQGWAFF. Written as DNA, the CDR3 is TGTGCCATCAGTGAGTCGACCCAGGGGTGGGCTTTCTTT. The chain employs TRBV10-3 and TRBJ1-1, with D possibly matching TRBD1 (6 bases). Germline CDR1 ENHRY, CDR2 SYGVKD. CDR3 length: 13 residues. Trimming stripped 0 bases from V and 11 bases from J, with 13 bases between.

This clonotype was observed a few times. The chain is built from TRBV3-1 and TRBJ2-7; D might be TRBD2 (6 bases). The CDR3 consists of 15 residues. Germline V CDR1 and CDR2: LGHDT, YNNKEL (reference sequence). V was trimmed by 5 bases and J by 7 bases, leaving 21 bases between them. Written as DNA, the CDR3 is TGTGCCAGCAGCAGACGGGGGTTGCTTGCGGGAGAGCAGTACTTC. This sequence encodes CASSRRGLLAGEQYF.

This clonotype was detected many times. The CDR3 loop reads CASSPWTGNYGYTF. The CDR3 DNA follows: TGTGCCAGCAGCCCGTGGACAGGGAACTATGGCTACACCTTC. The genes are TRBV7-9 and TRBJ1-2; 8 bases match TRBD1. With 5 bases clipped from V and 2 bases from J, the junction kept 4 bases outside the gene matches. The CDR3 consists of 14 residues. Germline lookup yields CDR1 SEHNR and CDR2 FQNEAQ (reference sequence). Full variable domain (outside the CDR3, taken from reference TRBV7-9 and TRBJ1-2): DTGVSQNPRHKITKRGQNVTFRCDPISEHNRLYWYRQTLGQGPEFLTYFQNEAQLEKSRLLSDRFSAERPKGSFSTLEIQRTEQGDSAMYLCASSPWTGNYGYTFGSGTRLTVV.

This clonotype was counted at least ten times. The chain employs TRBV11-2 and TRBJ2-5; D is unresolved. The CDR3 is 13 amino acids. Trimming left V 5 bases short and J 5 bases short, with 12 bases between. CDR1 is SGHAT, CDR2 FQNNGV, per germline. The CDR3 loop reads CASSPNLYETQYF. CDR3 in DNA: TGTGCCAGCAGCCCCAACCTTTACGAGACCCAGTACTTC.

This chain joins TRBV5-1 and TRBJ2-5, with D perhaps matching TRBD2 (6 bases). The CDR3 runs 16 residues. V shed 0 bases and J shed 2 bases, with 14 bases lying between them. CDR1 SGHRS and CDR2 YFSETQ come from the germline V gene. The CDR3 sequence is CASSLVGGTVQETQYF. As DNA, the CDR3 is TGCGCCAGCAGCTTGGTGGGCGGGACTGTTCAAGAGACCCAGTACTTC.

By share, this clonotype counts as medium-sized (0.01 to 0.1%). The CDR3: CASSVGAAGEQYF. CDR3 bases: TGTGCCAGCAGCGTAGGGGCAGCGGGGGAGCAGTACTTC. The J gene is TRBJ2-7, the V gene TRBV9, with TRBD2 identical over 7 bases. The CDR3 sequence is 13 residues long. The V gene end was trimmed by 0 bases and the J gene end by 7 bases; junction bases not matched to a gene: 4. Per the germline V gene, CDR1 is SGDLS and CDR2 is YYNGEE.

This clonotype was detected only a few times. The junction and the germline gene differ at one end; a read error may be behind it. The chain uses TRBV2 and TRBJ2-2; perhaps TRBD2 as D (7 bases). Germline V gene data show CDR1 as SNHLY and CDR2 as FYNNEI. There are 12 residues in the CDR3. CDR3 region: CASGGDRGGLFF. CDR3 nucleotides: TGTGCCAGCGGGGGCGACCGCGGGGGGCTGTTTTTT.

This clonotype appeared a few times. This chain links TRBV20-1 with TRBJ1-1; 9 bases agree with TRBD1. The CDR3 is made up of 14 amino acids. Trimming at V came to 6 bases and at J to 0 bases, leaving 5 bases not matched to a gene. Germline lookup yields CDR1 DFQATT and CDR2 SNEGSKA (reference sequence). The CDR3 DNA follows: TGCAGTGCCAAGAACAGGGGGCTGAACACTGAAGCTTTCTTT. Translated: CSAKNRGLNTEAFF.

As regards this clonotype: The conserved final phenylalanine or tryptophan is absent from the CDR3, which likely points to a read error. The J gene is TRBJ2-7, the V gene TRBV6-2 or TRBV6-3, with D unclear. The CDR3 sequence is 15 residues long. The V gene lost 6 bases and the J gene lost 0 bases, with 15 bases spanning the gap. The germline V gene encodes CDR1 MNHEY and CDR2 SVGEGT. DNA of the CDR3: TGTGCCAGCAGCCACTTCCGGGTTCCCTCCTACGAGCAGTACATC. This translates into CASSHFRVPSYEQYI.

This clonotype was seen repeatedly, ten times or more. CDR3: CASSLAQALYGYTF. CDR3 coding DNA: TGTGCCAGCAGCTTAGCCCAGGCCCTTTATGGCTACACCTTC. The chain uses TRBV7-2 and TRBJ1-2; D uncertain. Germline V gene lookup returns CDR1 SGHTA and CDR2 FQGNSA. The length of the CDR3 is 14 residues. Trimming stripped 0 bases from V and 5 bases from J, with 10 bases between.

The sample holds a few counts of this clonotype. V is TRBV2 and J is TRBJ1-2; D unclear. V was trimmed by 2 bases and J by 12 bases, leaving 19 bases between them. CDR3 length equals 14 residues. Germline V gives CDR1 SNHLY, CDR2 FYNNEI. CDR3 DNA: TGTGCCAGCAGTGAATCCGAACAGCGCCCCACCGACACCTTC. This sequence encodes CASSESEQRPTDTF.

There are a few counts of this clonotype. The V gene is TRBV9, the J gene TRBJ2-2; D gene uncertain. The CDR3 length is 14 residues. V was shortened by 4 bases and J by 6 bases, with 13 bases between the two germline ends. Germline assignment: CDR1 SGDLS and CDR2 YYNGEE. The DNA of the CDR3 is TGTGCCAGCAGCCCAGAGGTGTTCCCCGGGGAGCTGTTTTTT. Its protein is CASSPEVFPGELFF.